This entry concerns a single TCR beta chain. The sample belongs to a study of shared clonotypes between healthy human individuals. Some clones are missing from TCRdb's copy, which holds only in-frame ones; the method was immunoSEQ multiplex PCR. The sample contains approximately 510,000 clones, more than 65% of which appear only once. V was pared by 0 bases and J by 4 bases, with 13 bases of the junction left unmatched. The CDR3 covers 18 residues. The germline V gene has CDR1 LGHNA and CDR2 YSLEER. The receptor comes from a woman in her 40s in good health. Some clones in this sample may be carry-over from other donors' samples. Sequences were obtained from PBMCs. The chain joins TRBV4-3 to TRBJ2-7; TRBD2 agrees at 9 bases. In DNA, the CDR3 is TGCGCCAGCAGCCAAGAATCTAGCGGGACCCTACCCAGGTACGAGCAGTACTTC. This codes for CASSQESSGTLPRYEQYF.